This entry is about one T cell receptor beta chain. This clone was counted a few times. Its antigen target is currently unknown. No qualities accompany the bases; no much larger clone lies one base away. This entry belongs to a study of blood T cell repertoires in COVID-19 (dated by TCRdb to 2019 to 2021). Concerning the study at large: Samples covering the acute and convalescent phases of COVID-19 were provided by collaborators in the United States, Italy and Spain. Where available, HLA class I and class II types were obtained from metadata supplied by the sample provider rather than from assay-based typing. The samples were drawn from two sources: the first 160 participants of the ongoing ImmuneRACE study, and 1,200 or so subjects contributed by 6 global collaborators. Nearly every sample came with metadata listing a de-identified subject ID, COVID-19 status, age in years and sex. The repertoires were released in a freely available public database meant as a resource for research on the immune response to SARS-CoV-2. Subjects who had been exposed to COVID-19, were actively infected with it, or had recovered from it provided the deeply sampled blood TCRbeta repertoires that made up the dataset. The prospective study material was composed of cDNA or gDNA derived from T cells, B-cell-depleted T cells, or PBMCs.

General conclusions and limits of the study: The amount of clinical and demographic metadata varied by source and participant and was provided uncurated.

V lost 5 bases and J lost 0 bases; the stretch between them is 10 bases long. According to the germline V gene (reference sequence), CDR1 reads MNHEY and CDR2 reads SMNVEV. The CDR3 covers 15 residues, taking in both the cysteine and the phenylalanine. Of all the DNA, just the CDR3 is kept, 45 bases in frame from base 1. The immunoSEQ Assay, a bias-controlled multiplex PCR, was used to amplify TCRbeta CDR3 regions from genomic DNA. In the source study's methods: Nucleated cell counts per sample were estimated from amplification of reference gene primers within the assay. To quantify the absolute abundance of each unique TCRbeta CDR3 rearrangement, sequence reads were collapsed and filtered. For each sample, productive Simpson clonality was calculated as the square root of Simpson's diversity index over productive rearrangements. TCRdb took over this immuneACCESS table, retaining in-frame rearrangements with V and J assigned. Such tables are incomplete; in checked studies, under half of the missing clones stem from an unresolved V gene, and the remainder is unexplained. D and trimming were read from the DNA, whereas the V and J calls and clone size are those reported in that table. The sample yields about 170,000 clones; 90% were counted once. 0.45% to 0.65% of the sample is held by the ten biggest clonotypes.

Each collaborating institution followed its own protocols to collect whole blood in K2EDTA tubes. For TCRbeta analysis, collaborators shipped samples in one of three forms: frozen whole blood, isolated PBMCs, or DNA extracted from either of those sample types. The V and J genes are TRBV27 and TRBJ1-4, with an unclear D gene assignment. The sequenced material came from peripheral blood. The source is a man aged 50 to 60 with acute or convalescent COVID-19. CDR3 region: CASSPRQSTNEKLFF. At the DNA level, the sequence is TGTGCCAGCAGTCCAAGACAATCAACTAATGAAAAACTGTTTTTT.